This T cell receptor beta chain was observed in a study of T cell responses to AZD1222 COVID-19 vaccine. Findings and caveats of the study: Spike as a whole was targeted by vaccine-associated CD4 TCRs, dominant at 160-218 and 743-854. The study sampled repertoires only after the peak T cell response.

In regard to this clone: Antigen: not known.

The V and J ends lost 6 bases and 0 bases respectively, with 5 bases between them. Germline V lookup: CDR1 MDHEN, CDR2 SYDVKM. The CDR3 consists of 12 residues. Sequencing was performed with immunoSEQ multiplex PCR; in TCRdb, only in-frame clones are kept and a portion is missing. This sample has about 60,000 clones; around 87% occur once, and the top ten carry approximately 16%. The sample here was peripheral blood, taken on day 0 of AZD1222 vaccination. The chain combines TRBV28 with TRBJ1-1; weak D call: TRBD1 (5 bases). The receptor was isolated from an adult in good health. This CDR3 is CASRDMNTEAFF. The DNA of the CDR3 is TGTGCCAGCAGGGACATGAACACTGAAGCTTTCTTT.